This paragraph reports one TCR beta chain. Its antigen is still unknown. The sample belongs to a study of cytomegalovirus exposure and HLA in healthy donors. Regarding the study as a whole: A later analysis found that most CMV-associated TCR beta chains appeared HLA-restricted. Sequences of the TCR beta chain were said to predict the HLA-A and HLA-B alleles of most subjects accurately. The study labeled fewer than 200 TCR beta chains cytomegalovirus-associated.

CDR3 length: 14 amino acids. With 2 bases clipped from V and 5 bases from J, the junction kept 4 bases outside the gene matches. Germline values: CDR1 LNHDA, CDR2 SQIVND (reference sequence). The PCR ran on 60 Vbeta and 13 Jbeta primers. TCRdb's table, derived via immunoSEQ multiplex PCR, lists solely in-frame clones and lacks some. The data show roughly 170,000 clones, about 77% seen once. The gene calls are TRBV19 and TRBJ2-5; 8 positions agree with TRBD1. What was sequenced was PBMCs. This clonotype was sampled from a man aged 30-40 years in good health and CMV-seronegative. CDR3 in DNA: TGTGCCAGTAGTATATGGACAGGGACTGAGACCCAGTACTTC. This sequence encodes CASSIWTGTETQYF.